These T cell receptor beta chains were read from a single sample in a study of OX40 agonist ivuxolimab in advanced cancers. Assay used: immunoSEQ multiplex PCR; TCRdb lists only in-frame clones, some missing. Of fewer than 55,000 clones in the sample, more than 75% are singletons; the top ten hold about a tenth. Sequencing used CD4+ or CD8+ T cells sorted from blood, obtained in a trial of the OX40 agonist ivuxolimab. These TCRs come from an adult with an advanced solid tumor such as melanoma, head and neck, liver or kidney cancer. Both conserved end residues are part of each CDR3. A D gene is named only where the DNA matches it firmly. Rows may omit the clone size; those that give it use once, few, many or a size class.

j_gene: TRBJ2-3; d_gene: -; v_gene: TRBV11-2; abundance: -; CDR3nt: TGTGCCAGCCGGGACTCCCAGGAAGATACGCAGTATTTT; CDR3aa: CASRDSQEDTQYF
j_gene: TRBJ2-2; d_gene: TRBD2; v_gene: TRBV19; abundance: -; CDR3nt: TGTGCCAGTAGTACTTGGACTAGCGGGTGGGGCGGGGAGCTGTTTTTT; CDR3aa: CASSTWTSGWGGELFF
j_gene: TRBJ2-7; d_gene: -; v_gene: TRBV27; abundance: few; CDR3nt: TGTGCCAGCAGGGGTATCTTGCAGGACGCACTAGGGGAGCAGTACTTC; CDR3aa: CASRGILQDALGEQYF
j_gene: TRBJ2-3; d_gene: -; v_gene: TRBV11-3; abundance: -; CDR3nt: TGTGCCAGCAGCTCGGACTGGTGGACAGATACGCAGTATTTT; CDR3aa: CASSSDWWTDTQYF
j_gene: TRBJ1-2; d_gene: -; v_gene: TRBV6-5; abundance: medium-sized; CDR3nt: TGTGCCAGCAGTTCCCTAGGAGGGAGCCATGGCTACACCTTC; CDR3aa: CASSSLGGSHGYTF
j_gene: TRBJ1-2; d_gene: -; v_gene: TRBV27; abundance: -; CDR3nt: TGTGCCAGCAGTTTATTCTGGGGGAGGGCCGGCGGCTACACCTTC; CDR3aa: CASSLFWGRAGGYTF
j_gene: TRBJ2-2; d_gene: TRBD1; v_gene: TRBV7-2; abundance: -; CDR3nt: TGTGCCAGCAGCTTAAGCTTGGGACAGGGTCGGGAGCTGTTTTTT; CDR3aa: CASSLSLGQGRELFF
j_gene: TRBJ2-7; d_gene: -; v_gene: TRBV4-3; abundance: -; CDR3nt: TGCGCCAGCAGCCAAGATAGGGTTGAGTACGAGCAGTACTTC; CDR3aa: CASSQDRVEYEQYF
j_gene: TRBJ2-7; d_gene: -; v_gene: TRBV27; abundance: -; CDR3nt: TGTGCCAGCAGTTCCCAGTTGCAGGGTAACGAGCAGTACTTC; CDR3aa: CASSSQLQGNEQYF
j_gene: TRBJ2-7; d_gene: -; v_gene: TRBV30; abundance: -; CDR3nt: TGTGCCTGGAGTGGACCTTGGAGCTCCTACGAGCAGTACTTC; CDR3aa: CAWSGPWSSYEQYF
j_gene: TRBJ2-1; d_gene: TRBD2; v_gene: TRBV9; abundance: -; CDR3nt: TGTGCCAGCAGCGTAGATGGGGAGGGCTACAATGAGCAGTTCTTC; CDR3aa: CASSVDGEGYNEQFF
j_gene: TRBJ1-5; d_gene: -; v_gene: TRBV4-2; abundance: -; CDR3nt: TGTGCCAGCAGCCAAGAACCGGGAGTTAGCAATCAGCCCCAGCATTTT; CDR3aa: CASSQEPGVSNQPQHF
j_gene: TRBJ1-1; d_gene: -; v_gene: TRBV30; abundance: -; CDR3nt: TGTGCCTGGAGTCCCAGCAGCCGCGCCACTGAAGCTTTCTTT; CDR3aa: CAWSPSSRATEAFF
j_gene: TRBJ2-7; d_gene: -; v_gene: TRBV27; abundance: -; CDR3nt: TGTGCCAGCAGTTTATGCCCCATAACCGACAGGAGCTCCTACGAGCAGTACTTC; CDR3aa: CASSLCPITDRSSYEQYF
j_gene: TRBJ1-1; d_gene: -; v_gene: TRBV27; abundance: -; CDR3nt: TGTGCCAGCAGTTTGGCGAATGAGAACACTGAAGCTTTCTTT; CDR3aa: CASSLANENTEAFF
j_gene: TRBJ2-5; d_gene: TRBD2; v_gene: TRBV10-3; abundance: -; CDR3nt: TGTGCCATCAGTGAGCGGTTTGTAGCGGGAGACTTGGAGACCCAGTACTTC; CDR3aa: CAISERFVAGDLETQYF
j_gene: TRBJ1-2; d_gene: -; v_gene: TRBV4-1; abundance: -; CDR3nt: TGCGCCAGCAGCCAAGTGGAGGGCGGAGGCTATGGCTACACCTTC; CDR3aa: CASSQVEGGGYGYTF
j_gene: TRBJ2-5; d_gene: TRBD1; v_gene: TRBV15; abundance: once; CDR3nt: TGTGCCACCAGCAGACCCCTGACAGGGAAGGGGGAGACCCAGTACTTC; CDR3aa: CATSRPLTGKGETQYF
j_gene: TRBJ1-1; d_gene: -; v_gene: TRBV4-3; abundance: -; CDR3nt: TGCGCCAGCAGCCAAATACGGAACACTGAAGCTTTCTTT; CDR3aa: CASSQIRNTEAFF
j_gene: TRBJ1-4; d_gene: -; v_gene: TRBV9; abundance: -; CDR3nt: TGTGCCAGCAGCCCCCTCCCGGGGCCCACTAATGAAAAACTGTTTTTT; CDR3aa: CASSPLPGPTNEKLFF
j_gene: TRBJ2-7; d_gene: -; v_gene: TRBV7-3; abundance: -; CDR3nt: TGTGCCAGCAGCTTAGGGTTAGGGACCCTCACCTTGGGGCCATACGAGCAGTACTTC; CDR3aa: CASSLGLGTLTLGPYEQYF
j_gene: TRBJ2-1; d_gene: TRBD2; v_gene: TRBV29-1; abundance: -; CDR3nt: TGCAGCGTTGAGTGGGGACTAGCGGGACTCCCGAAAGAAGCCTACAATGAGCAGTTCTTC; CDR3aa: CSVEWGLAGLPKEAYNEQFF
j_gene: TRBJ2-1; d_gene: TRBD2; v_gene: TRBV27; abundance: -; CDR3nt: TGTGCCAGCAGTTTGACTAGCGGCTTTGGGTCCTACAATGAGCAGTTCTTC; CDR3aa: CASSLTSGFGSYNEQFF
j_gene: TRBJ1-1; d_gene: -; v_gene: TRBV7-3; abundance: once; CDR3nt: TGTGCCAGCAGTACGCTGGGGAACACTGAAGCTTTCTTT; CDR3aa: CASSTLGNTEAFF